This TCR beta chain originates from a study of Graves' ophthalmopathy and Graves' hyperthyroidism. Findings and limits, study-wide: A 13-signature model separated ophthalmopathy from stable hyperthyroidism, approximately 87% sensitivity, roughly 81% specificity. Most thyroid clonotypes with frequency above 0.001 were detected in blood too. Ophthalmopathy progression prediction by the model yielded a sensitivity of approximately 68% and a specificity of less than 75%.

As the starting material, around 9.1 ml of fresh peripheral blood yielded the PBMCs. The study amplified TCR beta CDR3 regions using RNA transcripts. Second-round multiplex PCR followed a first-round RT-PCR using HTBI primers. TCRdb passed the multiplex PCR reads through MiXCR, listing each CDR3 protein once. Among 600,000 to 650,000 distinct CDR3 sequences listed, 22% were seen once. In this sample, this clonotype turned up many times. Its cognate antigen is unknown. The J segment lost 2 bases and the V segment lost 5 bases, leaving 4 bases of the junction unmatched. The CDR3 length is 14 residues. The chain joins TRBV12-3 or TRBV12-4 to TRBJ2-5; 8 bases match TRBD1. The clonotype was recovered from a woman between 18 and 29 years old with stable Graves' hyperthyroidism. Some clones in this sample may be carry-over from other donors' samples. Sequencing used peripheral blood. CDR3 nucleotide sequence: TGTGCCAGCAGTAAGGACAGGGCTCAAGAGACCCAGTACTTC. Protein: CASSKDRAQETQYF.